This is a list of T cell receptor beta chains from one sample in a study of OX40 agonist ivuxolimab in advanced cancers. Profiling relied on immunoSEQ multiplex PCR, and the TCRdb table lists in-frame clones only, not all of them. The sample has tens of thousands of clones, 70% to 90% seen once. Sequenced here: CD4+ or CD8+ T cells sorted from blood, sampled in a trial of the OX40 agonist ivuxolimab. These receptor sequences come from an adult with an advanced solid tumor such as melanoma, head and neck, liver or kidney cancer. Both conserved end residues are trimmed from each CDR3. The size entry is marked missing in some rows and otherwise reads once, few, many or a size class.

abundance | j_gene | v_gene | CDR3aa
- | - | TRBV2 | ASSELRTGAYEQY
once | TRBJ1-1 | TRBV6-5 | ASSLSGQHTEAF
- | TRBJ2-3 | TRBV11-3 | ASSAGLAGSPPYTDTQY
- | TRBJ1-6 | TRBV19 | ASTSLGQGGSPLH
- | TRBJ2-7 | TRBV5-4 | ASSQDSSYEQY
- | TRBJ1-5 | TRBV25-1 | ASIPIRGVLSNQPQH
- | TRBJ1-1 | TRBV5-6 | ASLREGRNTEAF
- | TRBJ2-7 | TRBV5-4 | ASSSLVGGIYEQY
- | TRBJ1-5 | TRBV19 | ASTHRDGSNQPQH
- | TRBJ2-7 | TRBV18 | ASSPQGARYEQY
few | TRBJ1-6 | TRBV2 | ASSETELTGRSPLH